This is a list of T cell receptor beta chains from one sample in a study of technical replicates of blood from a handful of donors. Repertoires were generated with immunoSEQ multiplex PCR, while TCRdb's copy carries only in-frame clones and drops some. The sample holds about 80,000 clones; roughly nine tenths are singletons and the top ten take approximately 0.39%. The sample taken for sequencing was T cells isolated from PBMCs. These TCRs come from a human donor in good health. CDR3s include the opening cysteine and the closing phenylalanine or tryptophan. A D gene is named only where the DNA matches it firmly. Expanded clones are given a class, and other clones once, few, many or no size at all.

clone_size,d_call,j_call,v_call,cdr3_aa,cdr3_nt
-,TRBD2,TRBJ2-1,TRBV15,CATRPGLGALNEQFF,TGTGCCACCAGACCTGGACTAGGAGCATTGAATGAGCAGTTCTTC
-,-,TRBJ2-1,TRBV2,CASSVSTYNEQFF,TGTGCCAGCAGTGTTTCCACTTACAATGAGCAGTTCTTC
-,TRBD1,TRBJ2-7,TRBV11-3,CASSSQGPGGYEQYF,TGTGCCAGCAGCTCACAGGGGCCAGGGGGCTACGAGCAGTACTTC
-,TRBD1,TRBJ1-1,TRBV7-9,CASSPGTGKGTEAFF,TGTGCCAGCAGCCCTGGGACAGGGAAAGGCACTGAAGCTTTCTTT
-,TRBD1,TRBJ2-3,TRBV15,CATSNRGLTDTQYF,TGTGCCACCAGCAACAGGGGGCTTACAGATACGCAGTATTTT
-,TRBD1,TRBJ2-7,TRBV7-6,CASSSGTVYEQYF,TGTGCCAGCAGCTCCGGGACAGTCTACGAGCAGTACTTC
-,TRBD1,TRBJ1-2,TRBV29-1,CSVRTGVGYGYTF,TGCAGCGTTCGGACAGGGGTGGGCTATGGCTACACCTTC
-,TRBD2,TRBJ2-1,TRBV9,CASSVGTSGYNEQFF,TGTGCCAGCAGCGTCGGGACTAGCGGATACAATGAGCAGTTCTTC
-,-,TRBJ2-2,TRBV30,CAWKGLEAGELFF,TGTGCCTGGAAAGGTCTCGAGGCCGGGGAGCTGTTTTTT
-,-,TRBJ2-3,TRBV4-2,CASSQMADDTDTQYF,TGTGCCAGCAGCCAAATGGCGGATGACACAGATACGCAGTATTTT
-,-,TRBJ1-3,TRBV5-4,CASSFLGFGNTIYF,TGTGCCAGCAGCTTTCTCGGTTTTGGAAACACCATATATTTT
-,-,TRBJ1-5,TRBV7-6,CASSLYQGGNQPQHF,TGTGCCAGCAGCTTATATCAGGGCGGCAATCAGCCCCAGCATTTT
-,-,TRBJ2-7,TRBV11-1,CASSLLTQTLFSYEQYF,TGTGCCAGCAGCCTCCTCACCCAAACTTTATTCTCCTACGAGCAGTACTTC
-,TRBD1,TRBJ1-1,TRBV7-9,CASSHGTDRGRAFF,TGTGCCAGCAGCCACGGGACCGACAGGGGGCGGGCTTTCTTT
-,-,TRBJ1-1,TRBV6-5,CASSYGGTVDAEAFF,TGTGCCAGCAGTTACGGCGGGACCGTGGACGCTGAAGCTTTCTTT
once,-,TRBJ2-7,TRBV6-5,CASSYGLAPLREQYF,TGTGCCAGCAGTTACGGGCTAGCTCCCTTGAGGGAGCAGTACTTC
-,-,TRBJ1-1,TRBV19,CASSILLGTLNTEAFF,TGTGCCAGTAGTATATTATTGGGCACCTTGAACACTGAAGCTTTCTTT
-,-,TRBJ2-7,TRBV27,CASSAQNREGEQYF,TGTGCCAGCAGTGCCCAGAACAGGGAGGGTGAGCAGTACTTC
-,TRBD1,TRBJ2-7,TRBV10-3,CAISAGTGEEQYF,TGTGCCATCAGCGCCGGGACAGGGGAAGAGCAGTACTTC
-,-,TRBJ1-5,TRBV30,CAWREVQDSNQPQHF,TGTGCCTGGAGAGAAGTTCAGGATAGCAATCAGCCCCAGCATTTT
-,TRBD1,TRBJ1-3,TRBV5-1,CASSPDYRTGLGGNTIYF,TGCGCCAGCAGCCCCGATTATCGGACAGGGTTGGGCGGAAACACCATATATTTT
once,-,TRBJ2-7,TRBV7-6,CASAESYEQYF,TGTGCCAGCGCGGAGTCCTACGAGCAGTACTTC
few,-,TRBJ1-1,TRBV10-3,CATYHSEAFF,TGTGCCACCTACCATTCTGAAGCTTTCTTT
-,TRBD1,TRBJ2-7,TRBV15,CATSRERTGFGGPYEQYF,TGTGCCACCAGCAGAGAGAGGACAGGGTTTGGGGGACCCTACGAGCAGTACTTC
few,-,TRBJ1-1,TRBV29-1,CSVVTNTEAFF,TGCAGCGTTGTGACAAACACTGAAGCTTTCTTT
-,TRBD1,TRBJ2-7,TRBV28,CASSFHGQGAYEQYF,TGTGCCAGCAGTTTCCACGGACAGGGCGCCTACGAGCAGTACTTC
-,TRBD1,TRBJ2-2,TRBV30,CASIPGQGWTGELFF,TGTGCCAGCATTCCGGGACAGGGATGGACCGGGGAGCTGTTTTTT
-,TRBD2,TRBJ2-1,TRBV5-1,CASSFRLAGGTYNEQFF,TGCGCCAGCAGCTTTCGACTAGCGGGAGGAACATACAATGAGCAGTTCTTC
few,TRBD1,TRBJ1-5,TRBV25-1,CASSESGGLQPQHF,TGTGCCAGCAGTGAATCAGGGGGCCTTCAGCCCCAGCATTTT
-,-,TRBJ1-1,TRBV25-1,CASRRGTETLEAFF,TGTGCCAGCAGACGTGGTACGGAGACTCTTGAAGCTTTCTTT
-,-,TRBJ1-1,TRBV6-1,CASPEGATEAFF,TGTGCCAGCCCGGAGGGAGCCACTGAAGCTTTCTTT
once,TRBD2,TRBJ2-1,TRBV5-1,CASSLGTSYEQFF,TGCGCCAGCAGCTTGGGGACTAGCTATGAGCAGTTCTTC
-,TRBD2,TRBJ2-5,TRBV19,CASSGTSGHQETQYF,TGTGCCAGTAGTGGGACTAGCGGCCACCAAGAGACCCAGTACTTC
-,TRBD1,TRBJ2-7,TRBV6-5,CASSRTGGEQYF,TGTGCCAGCAGCCGGACAGGGGGCGAGCAGTACTTC
-,TRBD1,TRBJ1-3,TRBV2,CARAKATGVGNTIYF,TGTGCCAGAGCTAAAGCGACAGGGGTGGGAAACACCATATATTTT
-,-,TRBJ2-5,TRBV7-2,CASSPGTLTTQETQYF,TGTGCCAGCAGTCCCGGGACTCTTACCACCCAAGAGACCCAGTACTTC
-,-,TRBJ2-1,TRBV7-9,CASSLGSPGEQFF,TGTGCCAGCAGCTTAGGAAGTCCCGGTGAGCAGTTCTTC
-,-,TRBJ2-1,TRBV2,CASSESSHEQFF,TGTGCCAGCAGTGAGTCTAGCCATGAGCAGTTCTTC
-,-,TRBJ1-3,TRBV30,CAWGHSGNTIYF,TGTGCCTGGGGACACTCTGGAAACACCATATATTTT
-,TRBD2,TRBJ2-1,TRBV4-2,CASSHPGLAYNEQFF,TGTGCCAGCAGCCATCCGGGACTAGCGTACAATGAGCAGTTCTTC
few,TRBD1,TRBJ1-4,TRBV6-5,CASSYSRGHEKLFF,TGTGCCAGCAGTTACTCGAGGGGGCACGAAAAACTGTTTTTT
-,-,TRBJ2-6,TRBV4-1,CASSPRDSGANVLTF,TGCGCCAGCAGCCCTCGCGACTCTGGGGCCAACGTCCTGACTTTC
-,-,TRBJ2-1,TRBV27,CASRGTLTYNEQFF,TGTGCCAGCAGAGGGACTTTAACCTACAATGAGCAGTTCTTC
-,-,TRBJ2-1,TRBV28,CASSLPPAGVAYNEQFF,TGTGCCAGCAGTTTACCCCCTGCAGGGGTGGCCTACAATGAGCAGTTCTTC
-,TRBD1,TRBJ2-1,TRBV2,CASSGSGQGKFHNEQFF,TGTGCCAGCAGTGGTTCGGGACAGGGAAAATTCCACAATGAGCAGTTCTTC
-,-,TRBJ2-3,TRBV27,CASSLIWRSSTDTQYF,TGTGCCAGCAGTTTAATCTGGCGGAGCAGCACAGATACGCAGTATTTT
-,TRBD1,TRBJ1-4,TRBV29-1,CSVDRDEKLFF,TGCAGCGTAGACAGGGATGAAAAACTGTTTTTT
once,TRBD1,TRBJ1-1,TRBV7-8,CASSQTGTAITPEAFF,TGTGCCAGCAGCCAGACCGGGACAGCTATTACTCCTGAAGCTTTCTTT
-,TRBD1,TRBJ1-4,TRBV30,CAWTIGLSTTGGHEKLFF,TGTGCCTGGACCATCGGACTTAGTACGACAGGGGGTCATGAAAAACTGTTTTTT
-,-,TRBJ1-2,TRBV4-3,CASSQDLQVLYGYTF,TGCGCCAGCAGCCAAGATCTACAGGTACTCTATGGCTACACCTTC
-,TRBD1,TRBJ2-1,TRBV7-6,CASSFGTGVYNEQFF,TGTGCCAGCAGCTTCGGGACAGGGGTCTACAATGAGCAGTTCTTC
-,TRBD1,TRBJ2-2,TRBV11-3,CASSFRTGIGQTGELFF,TGTGCCAGCAGCTTCAGGACAGGGATTGGGCAAACCGGGGAGCTGTTTTTT
-,-,TRBJ1-2,TRBV25-1,CASSGDSLNYGYTF,TGTGCCAGCAGTGGAGACAGTCTTAACTATGGCTACACCTTC
-,TRBD2,TRBJ2-1,TRBV4-1,CASSQPGTSVNEQFF,TGCGCCAGCAGCCAACCCGGGACTAGCGTCAATGAGCAGTTCTTC
-,-,TRBJ1-5,TRBV13,CASSLGSQPQHF,TGTGCCAGCAGCTTAGGCTCTCAGCCCCAGCATTTT
-,-,TRBJ1-5,TRBV6-5,CASSYPGKDQPQHF,TGTGCCAGCAGTTACCCAGGGAAGGATCAGCCCCAGCATTTT
-,TRBD2,TRBJ2-7,TRBV15,CATSRIGLAREQYF,TGTGCCACCAGCAGAATCGGACTAGCGAGGGAGCAGTACTTC
-,TRBD1,TRBJ2-7,TRBV6-5,CASSRTGLSEQYF,TGTGCCAGCAGTAGGACAGGGTTGAGTGAGCAGTACTTC
-,-,TRBJ1-1,TRBV5-1,CASSPPRPGGTEAFF,TGCGCCAGCAGCCCCCCACGACCGGGGGGCACTGAAGCTTTCTTT